These T cell receptor beta chains were read from a single sample in a study of cytomegalovirus exposure and HLA in healthy donors. Profiling relied on immunoSEQ multiplex PCR, and the TCRdb table lists in-frame clones only, not all of them. The sample lists around 250,000 clones; nearly 90% were seen once. Sequences were obtained from PBMCs. The receptor set was obtained from a woman aged 18-35 years in good health and CMV-seronegative. Both conserved end residues are part of each CDR3. A D gene is named only where the DNA matches it firmly. Some rows mark clone size as missing; the rest say once, few, many or name a class of expanded clone.

TRBD1,TRBV30,TRBJ1-1,once,TGTGCCTGGATGACAGGGGTTGGTGCTTTCTTT,CAWMTGVGAFF
TRBD1,TRBV6-6,TRBJ1-1,.,TGTGCCAGCAGTGGGACAGGGGGCTTTACTGAAGCTTTCTTT,CASSGTGGFTEAFF
.,TRBV16,TRBJ1-1,.,TGTGCCAGCAGCCAGTCGACAGCGAACACTGAAGCTTTCTTT,CASSQSTANTEAFF
TRBD2,TRBV4-3,TRBJ2-3,.,TGCGCCAGCAGCCCGGGACTAGCGGGGGGGGCAGATACGCAGTATTTT,CASSPGLAGGADTQYF
.,TRBV4-2,TRBJ2-1,.,TGTGCCAGCAGCCATAAACTAGGGACTTACAATGAGCAGTTCTTC,CASSHKLGTYNEQFF
TRBD2,TRBV7-6,TRBJ2-1,.,TGTGCCAGCAGCTTATCTCGAGGGACTAGCGGTGTTACCTCCTACAATGAGCAGTTCTTC,CASSLSRGTSGVTSYNEQFF
.,TRBV5-6,TRBJ1-1,once,TGTGCCAGCAGCGGCGGACGGGAAGAGAACACTGAAGCTTTCTTT,CASSGGREENTEAFF
.,TRBV10-3,TRBJ2-3,.,TGTGCCATCAGTGAGTCAGGGGGCACAGATACGCAGTATTTT,CAISESGGTDTQYF
.,TRBV19,TRBJ1-1,.,TGTGCCAGTAGTATGGGAGGGTTAGCGATGAACACTGAAGCTTTCTTT,CASSMGGLAMNTEAFF
.,TRBV7-2,TRBJ1-2,.,TGTGCCAGCAGCCCTGGTGCGGGGCTTTATGGCTACACCTTC,CASSPGAGLYGYTF
TRBD1,TRBV7-9,TRBJ2-5,.,TGTGCCAGCAGCAGGACAGGGTCTGATGGCCAGTACTTC,CASSRTGSDGQYF
TRBD1,TRBV19,TRBJ1-1,.,TGTGCCAGTAGTACGACAGGGGCCGGAAGGGGGAACACTGAAGCTTTCTTT,CASSTTGAGRGNTEAFF
TRBD1,TRBV27,TRBJ2-7,.,TGTGCCAGCAGTTTCGACAGGGGTAGGTACGAGCAGTACTTC,CASSFDRGRYEQYF
TRBD1,TRBV5-1,TRBJ2-1,.,TGCGCCAGCAGCTTTCTTGGACAGGGGGCCAATGAGCAGTTCTTC,CASSFLGQGANEQFF
.,TRBV10-3,TRBJ1-1,.,TGTGCCATCAGAGGAGCCATGAACACTGAAGCTTTCTTT,CAIRGAMNTEAFF
.,TRBV9,TRBJ2-1,.,TGTGCCAGCAGCGTAGGCCGAGGGGGGGCCTACAATGAGCAGTTCTTC,CASSVGRGGAYNEQFF
TRBD2,TRBV28,TRBJ2-3,.,TGTGCCAGCAGCTCTTCGGCGGGAGAATGGTGGGCGCAGTATTTT,CASSSSAGEWWAQYF
TRBD1,TRBV7-2,TRBJ1-5,.,TGTGCCAGCAGCTCCCGGACAGGGTTTTATCAGCCCCAGCATTTT,CASSSRTGFYQPQHF
.,TRBV28,TRBJ1-6,.,TGTGCCAGCAGTTTGGAGGACTTGTCGTCCTATAATTCACCCCTCCACTTT,CASSLEDLSSYNSPLHF
TRBD1,TRBV30,TRBJ2-5,.,TGTGCCTGGAGCGGGACAGGGGCGTACCAAGAGACCCAGTACTTC,CAWSGTGAYQETQYF
TRBD1,TRBV30,TRBJ2-3,.,TGTGCCTGGCGAGCAGGGGGTAGCACAGATACGCAGTATTTT,CAWRAGGSTDTQYF
.,TRBV28,TRBJ1-5,.,TGTGCCAGCAGTCTACTCGACAGAGGAGATCAGCCCCAGCATTTT,CASSLLDRGDQPQHF
TRBD2,TRBV6-5,TRBJ2-7,once,TGTGCCAGCAGTTACTCTAGCGGGGGGGCTTACGAGCAGTACTTC,CASSYSSGGAYEQYF
.,TRBV28,TRBJ2-3,.,TGTGCCAGCAGGTGGCTTGGAGGGGCCCCAGATACGCAGTATTTT,CASRWLGGAPDTQYF
TRBD1,TRBV2,TRBJ2-1,.,TGTGCCAGCAGGGCCACAGGGGGCTCCTACAATGAGCAGTTCTTC,CASRATGGSYNEQFF
.,TRBV11-2,TRBJ1-1,.,TGTGCCAGCAGCTTAGTGTCAGGGGTGACTGAAGCTTTCTTT,CASSLVSGVTEAFF
TRBD1,TRBV27,TRBJ1-1,.,TGTGCCAGCAGTAGACAGGGGGGCACTGAAGCTTTCTTT,CASSRQGGTEAFF
TRBD1,TRBV5-1,TRBJ1-1,.,TGCGCCAGCAGCCCAGGGACAGGGAACACTGAAGCTTTCTTT,CASSPGTGNTEAFF
.,TRBV9,TRBJ2-5,.,TGTGCCAGCAGCGTCCTGGGGGCGGGGGCGGAGACCCAGTACTTC,CASSVLGAGAETQYF
.,TRBV28,TRBJ2-1,.,TGTGCCAGCAGTTTAGGGAGAAGATACAATGAGCAGTTCTTC,CASSLGRRYNEQFF
TRBD2,TRBV7-2,TRBJ2-1,.,TGTGCCAGCAGCTTCAGCGGGGAGTACTACAATGAGCAGTTCTTC,CASSFSGEYYNEQFF
.,TRBV4-1,TRBJ2-7,.,TGCGCCAGCAGCCAAGAATTGAACATGGGCTTTTCCTCCTACGAGCAGTACTTC,CASSQELNMGFSSYEQYF
TRBD2,TRBV4-1,TRBJ2-2,once,TGCGCCAGCTCCCGACTAGCGGGGGGGATGAACACCGGGGAGCTGTTTTTT,CASSRLAGGMNTGELFF
.,TRBV5-1,TRBJ1-1,.,TGCGCCAGCAGCTTGACAGGGTTGAACACTGAAGCTTTCTTT,CASSLTGLNTEAFF
.,TRBV28,TRBJ2-5,.,TGTGCCAGCAGTTTGGGCATAGAGACCCAGTACTTC,CASSLGIETQYF
TRBD1,TRBV5-1,TRBJ1-1,once,TGCGCCAGCAGCTTGACTTCCGGGACAGGGGACACTGAAGCTTTCTTT,CASSLTSGTGDTEAFF
.,TRBV19,TRBJ1-5,.,TGTGCCAGTAGTTTGGCAGACAATCAGCCCCAGCATTTT,CASSLADNQPQHF
.,TRBV28,TRBJ1-4,.,TGTGCCAGCAGTCCGGCGGGAACTAATGAAAAACTGTTTTTT,CASSPAGTNEKLFF
.,TRBV9,TRBJ2-3,.,TGTGCCAGCAGCGTAGGGCTAGACCCAGATACGCAGTATTTT,CASSVGLDPDTQYF
.,TRBV18,TRBJ2-2,.,TGTGCCAGCTCACCACGCGGGCTCAGGGAGCTGTTTTTT,CASSPRGLRELFF
.,TRBV4-3,TRBJ2-3,.,TGCGCCAGCAGCCAAGGTGAGGTAATCACAGATACGCAGTATTTT,CASSQGEVITDTQYF
TRBD2,TRBV5-6,TRBJ2-5,.,TGTGCCAGCAGCTTGGCCTTAGCGGGGGGGCCCCAAGAGACCCAGTACTTC,CASSLALAGGPQETQYF